This T cell receptor beta chain stems from a study of cytomegalovirus exposure and HLA in healthy donors. As regards this clone: The antigen remains undetermined.

Study-wide results and caveats: The study flagged 150 to 200 TCR beta chains as cytomegalovirus-associated. In a later analysis, productive TCRs from donors in an Asian-associated ancestry cluster reportedly carried fewer N-insertions than the cohort mean. TCR beta V- and J-gene trimming, according to a later analysis, was linked to a missense DCLRE1C variant.

The CDR3 runs 14 residues. V lost 6 bases and J lost 0, with 12 bases in between. Germline-derived CDR1 and CDR2 are SNHLY and FYNNEI. The PCR made use of 60 Vbeta and 13 Jbeta primers. Measured with immunoSEQ multiplex PCR; TCRdb has only the in-frame clones, and not every one. This table has around 67,000 clones, 60% to 80% appearing once. The chain joins TRBV2 to TRBJ2-7, with TRBD1 as a possible D gene (6 bases). The sequenced material came from PBMCs. The TCR sequence derives from a woman under 40 in good health and CMV-seropositive. The CDR3 protein is CASSPDSSSYEQYF. CDR3 DNA: TGTGCCAGCAGCCCGGACAGTAGCTCCTACGAGCAGTACTTC.